The 31 T cell receptor beta chains below come from one sample, sequenced in a study of cytomegalovirus exposure and HLA in healthy donors. PCR involved 60 Vbeta and 13 Jbeta primers. Repertoires were generated with immunoSEQ multiplex PCR, while TCRdb's copy carries only in-frame clones and drops some. The sample yields around 180,000 clones, around 80% seen once. The material sequenced was PBMCs. The receptors derive from a man aged 18 to 35 in good health and CMV-seronegative.

This rearrangement joins TRBV6-5 to TRBJ2-4; 7 nucleotides match TRBD1. Germline values: CDR1 MNHEY, CDR2 SVGAGI. CDR3 length equals 15 residues. The V gene end was trimmed by 6 bases and the J gene end by 3 bases; junction bases not matched to a gene: 8. In nucleotides, the CDR3 is TGTGCCAGCAGATCAGGGGGTTTCGGCAAAAACATTCAGTACTTC. It yields the protein CASRSGGFGKNIQYF.

This sequence joins TRBV7-8 and TRBJ1-2, with 7 bases fitting TRBD1. The CDR3 has 17 residues. Germline trimming cut 1 base from V and 3 bases from J; bases unmatched to any gene: 11. The germline gives CDR1 SGHVS, CDR2 FQNEAQ. For the CDR3, the DNA is TGTGCCAGCAGCTTAGAGGAGGGGGCCCTTAAATACTATGGCTACACCTTC. Its translation is CASSLEEGALKYYGYTF.

This chain uses TRBV5-4 with TRBJ1-6, with 8 positions matching TRBD1. V shed 4 bases and J 10 bases; nucleotides not matched to a gene: 7. From germline, CDR1 is SGHNT and CDR2 YYREEE (reference sequence). The CDR3 covers 14 residues. The CDR3 DNA follows: TGTGCCAGCAGCCCGACAGGGGTGAGCTCACCCCTCCACTTT. This gives the protein CASSPTGVSSPLHF.

In this sample, this clone turned up once. The rearrangement uses TRBV4-3 and TRBJ2-3; TRBD2 aligns across 8 bases. The germline V gene has CDR1 LGHNA and CDR2 YSLEER. The V segment lost 2 bases and the J segment 7 bases; nucleotides outside the gene matches: 8. CDR3 size: 15 residues. In nucleotides, the CDR3 is TGCGCCAGCAGCCAACCATTTAGCGGGGAGAATACGCAGTATTTT. Amino acids: CASSQPFSGENTQYF.

J is TRBJ2-2 and V is TRBV7-9; D might be TRBD1 (6 bases). The V end lost 0 bases, the J end lost 4 bases, and 12 bases lay between the germline ends. The CDR3 is 16 residues long. CDR1 is SEHNR and CDR2 is FQNEAQ in the germline V gene (reference sequence). DNA of the CDR3: TGTGCCAGCAGCTTAGCGCTTAGGACAGCCACCGGGGAGCTGTTTTTT. Its protein product is CASSLALRTATGELFF. Full variable domain (remainder filled in from reference TRBV7-9 and TRBJ2-2): DTGVSQNPRHKITKRGQNVTFRCDPISEHNRLYWYRQTLGQGPEFLTYFQNEAQLEKSRLLSDRFSAERPKGSFSTLEIQRTEQGDSAMYLCASSLALRTATGELFFGEGSRLTVL.

The J gene is TRBJ2-3, the V gene TRBV6-4; D possibly corresponds to TRBD1 (7 bases). Germline values: CDR1 MRHNA, CDR2 SNTAGT. The CDR3 sequence is 15 residues long. The V end was cut by 6 bases, the J end by 6 bases, with 19 bases between. The CDR3 loop is CASSALGRGEDTQYF. CDR3 coding DNA: TGTGCCAGCAGCGCGCTGGGCAGGGGGGAGGATACGCAGTATTTT.

The chain combines TRBV19 with TRBJ1-5, with 9 bases lining up with TRBD1. The germline V gene encodes CDR1 LNHDA and CDR2 SQIVND (reference sequence). The CDR3 sequence is 15 residues long. V gave up 5 bases and J gave up 2 bases; unmatched junction bases: 4. CDR3 nucleotides: TGTGCCAGTAGTTCGGACAGGGGTGGCAATCAGCCCCAGCATTTT. This gives the protein CASSSDRGGNQPQHF.

This chain uses TRBV7-2 with TRBJ1-4; D not resolved. This CDR3 contains 15 residues. Germline V gene sequence: CDR1 SGHTA, CDR2 FQGNSA. The V gene lost 2 bases and the J gene lost 7 bases, with 14 bases spanning the gap. In DNA form, the CDR3 reads TGTGCCAGCAGCTTATTTCTGGTTGGAGGTGAAAAACTGTTTTTT. It codes for CASSLFLVGGEKLFF.

The chain joins TRBV11-2 to TRBJ1-2; possible D gene TRBD1, 6 bases. This CDR3 has 12 residues. With 5 bases removed from V and 4 bases from J, the gap between germline ends came to 8 bases. Per germline, CDR1 SGHAT and CDR2 FQNNGV. CDR3 loop: CASSGGSYGYTF. CDR3 bases: TGTGCCAGCAGCGGGGGCTCCTATGGCTACACCTTC.

The gene calls are TRBV11-2 and TRBJ2-7, with TRBD2 matching over 8 bases. CDR1 and CDR2 (germline): SGHAT, FQNNGV. The CDR3 contains 18 residues. V trimming: 2 bases; J trimming: 5 bases; junction bases outside the gene matches: 17. The CDR3 nucleotides read TGTGCCAGCAGCTTAAGAGGAAGGTGGTATAGCGGGGACGACGAGCAGTACTTC. It encodes CASSLRGRWYSGDDEQYF.

The rearrangement uses TRBV10-3 and TRBJ2-7; TRBD2 matches at 8 bases. The CDR3 is 16 amino acids. After removal of 6 bases from V and 7 bases from J, the junction contained 17 bases not matched to a gene. Germline CDR1 is ENHRY and CDR2 is SYGVKD. The CDR3 spells CAIRRYTSGYTAEQYF. The CDR3 DNA sequence: TGTGCCATCAGGCGGTATACTAGCGGCTATACGGCGGAGCAGTACTTC.

The rearrangement links TRBV6-5 to TRBJ1-2; TRBD1 agrees at 10 bases. The trim removed 7 bases at V and 8 bases at J, leaving 13 bases unmatched. This CDR3 is 15 amino acids long. Germline V gives CDR1 MNHEY, CDR2 SVGAGI. This chain's CDR3 is CASIRSTGGSEGYTF. CDR3 nucleotide sequence: TGTGCCAGCATTAGATCGACAGGGGGCTCGGAAGGCTACACCTTC.

The V call is TRBV19, the J call TRBJ1-3; tentatively, D is TRBD1 (5 bases). V lost 8 bases to trimming and J lost 3 bases, with 17 bases between them. The CDR3 contains 15 residues. Per the germline V gene, CDR1 is LNHDA and CDR2 is SQIVND (reference sequence). The CDR3 region is CASATGRGFGNTIYF. The DNA of the CDR3 is TGTGCCAGTGCGACGGGTCGGGGGTTTGGAAACACCATATATTTT. Together with reference TRBV19 and TRBJ1-3, the CDR3 gives the full variable domain: DGGITQSPKYLFRKEGQNVTLSCEQNLNHDAMYWYRQDPGQGLRLIYYSQIVNDFQKGDIAEGYSVSREKKESFPLTVTSAQKNPTAFYLCASATGRGFGNTIYFGEGSWLTVV.

The chain links TRBV19 to TRBJ2-7, with TRBD2 as a possible D gene (6 bases). Trimming cost V 10 bases and J 6 bases, with 13 bases left between them. The CDR3 sequence is 11 residues long. Germline loops: CDR1 LNHDA, CDR2 SQIVND (reference sequence). The CDR3 region has the DNA TGTGCCACTACTAGCTCCGGCGAGCAGTACTTC. Its translation is CATTSSGEQYF.

V gene TRBV6-5 combines with J gene TRBJ2-3, with D possibly TRBD1 on 5 matching bases. Looked up from germline, CDR1 is MNHEY and CDR2 is SVGAGI. CDR3 size: 13 residues. The ends were cut back, 7 bases at V and 6 bases at J, with 14 bases in the middle. The CDR3 sequence is CASTRTTGDTQYF. The CDR3 nucleotides read TGTGCCAGCACCAGGACAACCGGGGATACGCAGTATTTT.

The chain employs TRBV29-1 and TRBJ1-5; 11 bases are shared with TRBD1. The V and J ends lost 4 bases and 5 bases, in that order; junction bases with no gene match: 1. This CDR3 comprises 13 residues. In germline, CDR1 is SQVTM, CDR2 ANQGSEA. CDR3 protein: CSVVGQGDQPQHF. The CDR3 coding sequence is TGCAGCGTTGTGGGACAGGGGGATCAGCCCCAGCATTTT.

The rearrangement uses TRBV7-9 and TRBJ1-4, with 8 nucleotides matching TRBD1. Germline CDR1 reads SEHNR; CDR2 reads FQNEAQ (reference sequence). The CDR3 is 14 residues long. The V gene end was trimmed by 5 bases and the J gene end by 11 bases; junction bases not matched to a gene: 10. CDR3 nucleotide sequence: TGTGCCAGCAGCCCAGGGACAGGAGGGCGGAAACTGTTTTTT. Its translation: CASSPGTGGRKLFF. Full variable domain (missing parts from reference TRBV7-9 and TRBJ1-4): DTGVSQNPRHKITKRGQNVTFRCDPISEHNRLYWYRQTLGQGPEFLTYFQNEAQLEKSRLLSDRFSAERPKGSFSTLEIQRTEQGDSAMYLCASSPGTGGRKLFFGSGTQLSVL.

This chain uses TRBV4-3 with TRBJ2-1, with TRBD2 matching 7 bases. The CDR3 is 15 amino acids. The trim removed 1 base at V and 12 bases at J, leaving 12 bases unmatched. CDR1 and CDR2 from the germline V gene are LGHNA and YSLEER. The chain's CDR3 is CASSQGTSRVSWQFF. The CDR3 DNA follows: TGCGCCAGCAGCCAAGGGACTAGTAGGGTGTCATGGCAGTTCTTC.

The table lists this clone with a few counts. This sequence joins TRBV5-6 and TRBJ2-7, with 7 bases matching TRBD1. CDR1 SGHDT and CDR2 YYEEEE come from the germline V gene. The CDR3 covers 13 residues. The J segment lost 4 bases and the V segment lost 3 bases, leaving 4 bases of the junction unmatched. In nucleotides, the CDR3 is TGTGCCAGCAGCTCGACAGGGCGGTACGAGCAGTACTTC. It specifies CASSSTGRYEQYF.

The rearrangement links TRBV19 to TRBJ2-5; TRBD2 matches 10 bases. This CDR3 is built from 15 residues. Germline assignment: CDR1 LNHDA and CDR2 SQIVND (reference sequence). The trim removed 6 bases at V and 0 bases at J, leaving 4 bases unmatched. The CDR3 protein is CASRVSGRYQETQYF. CDR3 in DNA: TGTGCCAGTAGGGTTAGCGGGAGGTACCAAGAGACCCAGTACTTC.

The chain joins TRBV7-9 to TRBJ2-1; 14 positions match TRBD2. This CDR3 has 16 residues. Germline V gene sequence: CDR1 SEHNR, CDR2 FQNEAQ (reference sequence). J gave up 7 bases and V 3 bases, and 5 bases lay outside the gene matches. CDR3 residues: CASSLVGTSGGNEQFF. The CDR3 region has the DNA TGTGCCAGCAGCTTGGTCGGGACTAGCGGGGGTAATGAGCAGTTCTTC.

Turning to this clone: One end of the junction fails to match germline, which may point to a read error. Distinct nucleotide sequences in the sample also encode this CDR3. V and J are TRBV11-2 and TRBJ1-1; 8 nucleotides align to TRBD1. This CDR3 is 15 amino acids long. CDR1 and CDR2 (germline): SGHAT, FQNNGV. CDR3 sequence (DNA): TGTGCCAGCAGCTTAGGAGACGACAGGGGCACTGAAGCCTTCTTT. This sequence encodes CASSLGDDRGTEAFF. The full variable domain, in which reference TRBV11-2 and TRBJ1-1 provide the parts outside the CDR3, is EAGVAQSPRYKIIEKRQSVAFWCNPISGHATLYWYQQILGQGPKLLIQFQNNGVVDDSQLPKDRFSAERLKGVDSTLKIQPAKLEDSAVYLCASSLGDDRGTEAFFGQGTRLTVV.

The chain employs TRBV30 and TRBJ1-1; weak D call: TRBD1 (6 bases). Between the trimmed V and J ends, which lost 4 bases and 2 bases, there was a span of 11 bases. CDR3 length: 13 amino acids. Per germline, CDR1 GTSNPN and CDR2 SVGIG (reference sequence). CDR3 sequence reads: CAWTDRPNTEAFF. CDR3 nucleotides: TGTGCCTGGACTGACAGGCCTAACACTGAAGCTTTCTTT.

The CDR3 region is CATSRDIRAGSPLHF. The CDR3 bases are TGTGCCACCAGCAGAGATATCAGGGCGGGGTCACCCCTCCACTTT. This chain joins TRBV15 and TRBJ1-6; tentatively, D is TRBD1 (5 bases). Per the germline V gene, CDR1 is LNHNV and CDR2 is YYDKDF (reference sequence). The CDR3 is made up of 15 amino acids. V shed 0 bases and J shed 10 bases, with 13 bases lying between them.

Comment on this clone: Other DNA variants within this sample encode the same CDR3. This sequence joins TRBV6-1 and TRBJ1-5, with a tentative D call TRBD1 (5 bases). With 1 base removed from V and 4 bases from J, the gap between germline ends came to 8 bases. This CDR3 contains 14 residues. CDR1 is MNHNS and CDR2 is SASEGT in the germline V gene. CDR3: CASSEGQINQPQHF. The CDR3 region has the DNA TGTGCCAGCAGTGAAGGACAGATTAATCAGCCCCAGCATTTT.

The chain employs TRBV15 and TRBJ1-2; the match to TRBD1 covers 9 bases. The trim removed 1 base at V and 3 bases at J, leaving 6 bases unmatched. CDR3 length equals 16 residues. From germline, CDR1 is LNHNV and CDR2 YYDKDF (reference sequence). The CDR3 bases are TGTGCCACCAGCAGAGGGGGACAGGGATTGGACTATGGCTACACCTTC. Translating it yields CATSRGGQGLDYGYTF.

The rearrangement links TRBV13 to TRBJ2-3; tentatively, D is TRBD1 (6 bases). V was clipped by 5 bases and J by 2 bases, with 17 bases between them. Per the germline V gene, CDR1 is PRHDT and CDR2 is FYEKMQ (reference sequence). The length of the CDR3 is 16 residues. The CDR3 DNA sequence: TGTGCCAGCAGCCAAGGGACAATTACCTTCACAGATACGCAGTATTTT. Encoded protein: CASSQGTITFTDTQYF.

The chain employs TRBV9 and TRBJ1-4, with D perhaps matching TRBD1 (6 bases). V lost 3 bases and J lost 4, with 10 bases in between. The V gene's germline CDR1 is SGDLS and CDR2 YYNGEE. The CDR3 has 14 residues. CDR3 coding DNA: TGTGCCAGCAGCGAGGACAGTTATAATGAAAAACTGTTTTTT. Its translation: CASSEDSYNEKLFF. The full variable domain, in which reference TRBV9 and TRBJ1-4 provide the parts outside the CDR3, is DSGVTQTPKHLITATGQRVTLRCSPRSGDLSVYWYQQSLDQGLQFLIQYYNGEERAKGNILERFSAQQFPDLHSELNLSSLELGDSALYFCASSEDSYNEKLFFGSGTQLSVL.

This clone was seen only a few times. The V and J genes are TRBV10-3 and TRBJ2-7; 7 positions agree with TRBD1. Trimming cost V 10 bases and J 1 base; bases outside gene matches: 7. This CDR3 comprises 13 residues. Germline-derived CDR1 and CDR2 are ENHRY and SYGVKD. CDR3: CATTGTESYEQYF. The CDR3, as DNA: TGTGCCACCACCGGGACAGAGTCCTACGAGCAGTACTTC.

The rearrangement uses TRBV30 and TRBJ1-2; no firm D call. V was trimmed by 4 bases and J by 2 bases, leaving 11 bases between them. The germline CDR1 and CDR2 sequences are GTSNPN and SVGIG (reference sequence). This CDR3 is built from 13 residues. CDR3 in DNA: TGTGCCTGGACTTACAGAACGAACTATGGCTACACCTTC. It encodes CAWTYRTNYGYTF.

The V gene is TRBV15, the J gene TRBJ1-5, with TRBD1 identical over 7 bases. Germline V gene data show CDR1 as LNHNV and CDR2 as YYDKDF (reference sequence). The V segment lost 4 bases and the J segment 4 bases; nucleotides outside the gene matches: 7. The CDR3 totals 15 residues. The CDR3 reads CATSKQGLTNQPQHF. The CDR3 DNA sequence: TGTGCCACCAGCAAACAGGGGCTAACGAATCAGCCCCAGCATTTT.